A single sample gave rise to the 18 T cell receptor beta chains below, sequenced in a study of Tregs in tolerant kidney transplant recipients. Generated by immunoSEQ multiplex PCR, the TCRdb table keeps only in-frame clones and is missing some. The sample consists of about 56,000 clones, more than 70% of them appearing once. The sequenced material came from CD4+ T cells from blood. Receptors originate from a human donor in good health.

The gene calls are TRBV5-6 and TRBJ2-3, with D maybe TRBD1 (7 bases). Trimming pared 4 bases from V and 2 bases from J, leaving 17 bases between. CDR1 is SGHDT and CDR2 is YYEEEE in the germline V gene. The CDR3 is 16 amino acids. The CDR3 loop is CASSRLEGANTDTQYF. The CDR3 bases are TGTGCCAGCAGCCGGCTGGAGGGGGCGAACACAGATACGCAGTATTTT. The complete variable domain, with remaining parts taken from reference TRBV5-6 and TRBJ2-3, reads DAGVTQSPTHLIKTRGQQVTLRCSPKSGHDTVSWYQQALGQGPQFIFQYYEEEERQRGNFPDRFSGHQFPNYSSELNVNALLLGDSALYLCASSRLEGANTDTQYFGPGTRLTVL.

This chain uses TRBV5-1 with TRBJ2-7, with TRBD2 identical over 9 bases. Per the germline V gene, CDR1 is SGHRS and CDR2 is YFSETQ. CDR3 length: 17 amino acids. V shed 1 base and J 2 bases; nucleotides not matched to a gene: 10. As DNA, the CDR3 is TGCGCCAGCAGCTTGTCTAACCTAGCGGGACAAACCTACGAGCAGTACTTC. This gives the protein CASSLSNLAGQTYEQYF.

CDR3 protein: CASSVGGGYVPETQYF. In DNA form, the CDR3 reads TGTGCCAGCAGCGTAGGAGGGGGGTATGTTCCGGAGACCCAGTACTTC. The V gene is TRBV9, the J gene TRBJ2-5; possibly TRBD1 or TRBD2 for D (6 bases each). Germline CDR1 reads SGDLS; CDR2 reads YYNGEE. V lost 0 bases, J lost 5 bases, and 17 bases lay in between. This CDR3 is built from 16 residues.

The chain recombines TRBV6-6 with TRBJ2-7; D assignment may be TRBD1 or TRBD2 (6 bases each). The CDR3 totals 13 residues. Germline-derived CDR1 and CDR2 are MNHNY and SVGAGI (reference sequence). V dropped 11 bases and J dropped 4 bases, with 18 bases sitting between them. The CDR3 nucleotides are TGTGCCGCCCGGGAGACAGGACGATACGAGCAGTACTTC. Translating it yields CAARETGRYEQYF.

The chain couples TRBV21-1 to TRBJ2-1; TRBD2, the D gene given by the table, was not confirmed from the DNA. TRBV21-1 is listed as a pseudogene. The length of the CDR3 is 16 residues. CDR3 DNA sequence: TGTGCCAGCCCCTTTAAATTAGCGGGAGCGACCCAGGAGCAGTTCTTC. Its protein is CASPFKLAGATQEQFF.

For the CDR3, the DNA is TGTGCCAGCAGCTTGGGGCAGCCTCGTAGGACCCAGTACTTC. Its translation is CASSLGQPRRTQYF. The gene calls are TRBV11-1 and TRBJ2-5, with D possibly being TRBD1 (5 bases). V lost 3 bases and J lost 7, with 15 bases in between. The CDR3 contains 14 residues. Germline values: CDR1 SGHAT, CDR2 FQDESV (reference sequence).

The gene calls are TRBV4-1 and TRBJ1-5; D possibly corresponds to TRBD1 (6 bases). Germline V lookup: CDR1 MGHRA, CDR2 YSYEKL. The CDR3 covers 15 residues. The V and J ends lost 0 bases and 5 bases respectively, with 11 bases between them. CDR3 sequence reads: CASSQDGTQDQPQHF. CDR3 bases: TGCGCCAGCAGCCAAGATGGGACACAGGATCAGCCCCAGCATTTT.

The chain is built from TRBV6-5 and TRBJ1-2; TRBD1 might be the D (5 bases). V was shortened by 5 bases and J by 4 bases, with 14 bases between the two germline ends. Germline assignment: CDR1 MNHEY and CDR2 SVGAGI. The length of the CDR3 is 14 residues. The CDR3 coding sequence is TGTGCCAGCAGTCCTTTACAGGATTTCTATGGCTACACCTTC. Its protein is CASSPLQDFYGYTF.

Ten or more counts support this clone. The V and J genes are TRBV5-1 and TRBJ2-5, with 7 bases lining up with TRBD2. The germline gives CDR1 SGHRS, CDR2 YFSETQ. The V gene end was trimmed by 2 bases and the J gene end by 3 bases; junction bases not matched to a gene: 7. The CDR3 extends over 15 amino acids. The DNA of the CDR3 is TGCGCCAGCAGCTTCCAGACCAGCGGGGAAGAGACCCAGTACTTC. It codes for CASSFQTSGEETQYF.

This clone was picked up a small number of times. This sequence joins TRBV29-1 and TRBJ1-1; D gene uncertain. Between the trimmed V and J ends, which lost 4 bases and 0 bases, there was a span of 9 bases. CDR1 is SQVTM, CDR2 ANQGSEA, per germline. This CDR3 has 13 residues. This CDR3 reads CSVVRVMNTEAFF. The CDR3 bases are TGCAGCGTTGTACGGGTGATGAACACTGAAGCTTTCTTT.

The rearrangement links TRBV6-5 to TRBJ2-7; 9 nucleotides match TRBD1. Germline trimming cut 5 bases from V and 1 base from J; bases unmatched to any gene: 6. The CDR3 covers 15 residues. The germline CDR1 and CDR2 sequences are MNHEY and SVGAGI. CDR3 loop: CASSTRDRVSYEQYF. Here the CDR3 DNA reads TGTGCCAGCAGTACTCGGGACAGGGTATCCTACGAGCAGTACTTC.

This CDR3 reads CASSSDLAGDPYEQYF. CDR3 coding DNA: TGTGCCAGCAGTTCAGATTTAGCGGGGGACCCCTACGAGCAGTACTTC. The chain carries TRBV27 and TRBJ2-7; 9 nucleotides align to TRBD2. J gave up 2 bases and V 4 bases, and 9 bases lay outside the gene matches. Germline CDR1 and CDR2: MNHEY and SMNVEV (reference sequence). This CDR3 has 16 residues.

V is TRBV2 and J is TRBJ1-5; TRBD1 matches at 10 bases. The CDR3 loop spans 14 amino acids. The junction had 3 bases not matched to a gene; V was cut back by 5 bases and J by 5 bases. Germline V CDR1 and CDR2: SNHLY, FYNNEI. The CDR3 sequence: CASSTGQGYQPQHF. CDR3 sequence (DNA): TGTGCCAGCAGTACGGGACAGGGGTATCAGCCCCAGCATTTT.

The chain employs TRBV7-9 and TRBJ2-7; TRBD2 matches at 10 bases. V lost 5 bases, J lost 5 bases, and 15 bases stayed unmatched. CDR3 length equals 17 residues. Germline CDR1 is SEHNR and CDR2 is FQNEAQ (reference sequence). The CDR3 bases are TGTGCCAGCAGCCCCGAGGGGGCCAGCGGGAGGGGCCACGAGCAGTACTTC. Amino acids: CASSPEGASGRGHEQYF.

Here the CDR3 DNA reads TGTGCCAGCAGCCAAGACCCTAACACCGGGGAGCTGTTTTTT. Translation gives CASSQDPNTGELFF. This chain links TRBV4-2 with TRBJ2-2; D not certain. The CDR3 is made up of 14 amino acids. The ends were cut back, 0 bases at V and 2 bases at J, with 4 bases in the middle. CDR1 and CDR2 (germline): LGHNA, YNFKEQ.

The V gene is TRBV11-3, the J gene TRBJ1-1, with a tentative D call TRBD1 (5 bases). CDR3 size: 13 residues. CDR1 and CDR2 from the germline V gene are SGHNT and YENEEA. Trimming removed 5 bases from V and 2 bases from J, with 9 bases in between. CDR3 loop: CASSPRDNTEAFF. CDR3 bases: TGTGCCAGCAGCCCCAGGGATAACACTGAAGCTTTCTTT.

By its share, this clone is medium-sized. The CDR3 region is CATRQGVSYEQYF. The CDR3 DNA reads as TGTGCCACCAGACAGGGGGTCTCCTACGAGCAGTACTTC. The chain is built from TRBV7-2 and TRBJ2-7; TRBD1 agrees at 9 bases. The ends lost 10 bases at V and 0 bases at J; junction bases unmatched: 4. There are 13 residues in the CDR3. Germline assignment: CDR1 SGHTA and CDR2 FQGNSA.

CDR3 sequence (DNA): TGTGCCAGCAGCATGGACAGGGCTGATACCCAAAAACAAGAGACCCAGTACTTC. This codes for CASSMDRADTQKQETQYF. This sequence joins TRBV7-9 and TRBJ2-5, with TRBD1 matching over 8 bases. Trimming removed 5 bases from V and 2 bases from J; junction bases left unmatched: 16. The CDR3 runs to 18 residues. In germline, CDR1 is SEHNR, CDR2 FQNEAQ (reference sequence).